These 21 T cell receptor delta chains originate from one sample sequenced in a study of gamma-delta T cells after stem cell transplantation. With CATT, TCRdb re-called clones from the RT-PCR reads. The sample includes about 2,100 delta-chain clones, roughly 5.1% of them seen just once. The source material was gamma-delta T cells. The receptors were sampled from a human donor. It is not recorded whose cells these are; they may come from a transplant donor.

This clone was seen more than once but under ten times. TCRdb shows a much larger clone's protein in place of this DNA's translation, and the two differ at residue 8, likely through a read error; the protein shown is translated from the DNA. This rearrangement joins TRDV2 to TRDJ1, with TRDD3 matching 10 bases. Germline V gene data show CDR1 as GEAIGNYY and CDR2 as EKD. The CDR3 length is 22 residues. Trimming took 3 bases from V and 3 from J; bases not matched to a gene: 27. CDR3 coding DNA: TGTGCCTGTGACCTGGTTACGCCGACTGGGGGATCCTCTGGATCTGTGGCCGATAAACTCATCTTT. Translation: CACDLVTPTGGSSGSVADKLIF.

This clone was counted a few times. This likely stems from a read error, as it lies one base from a far larger clone. The same CDR3 can be traced to other DNA sequences in this sample. The chain employs TRDV1 and TRDJ1; D might be TRDD2 or TRDD3, each matching 8 bases. This CDR3 is 22 amino acids long. V was trimmed by 4 bases and J by 5 bases, leaving 38 bases between them. CDR1 TSWWSYY and CDR2 QGS come from the germline V gene. The CDR3 sequence: CALGGPPSYSWGTQLTLDKLIF. The CDR3 DNA follows: TGTGCTCTTGGGGGGCCTCCTTCCTATAGCTGGGGGACACAACTTACCCTGGATAAACTCATCTTT.

This clone was counted a few times. TCRdb has a much larger clone's protein, which differs at residue 3 from the translation of this DNA, likely because of a read error; what is shown is the protein translated from the DNA. The chain couples TRDV2 to TRDJ1; 9 nucleotides agree with TRDD3. The CDR3 sequence is 14 residues long. V was clipped by 9 bases and J by 3 bases; unmatched bases: 10. The V gene's germline CDR1 is GEAIGNYY and CDR2 EKD. CDR3 nucleotide sequence: TGTGCCCGTCAAGAGCTGGGGGATTCCGATAAACTCATCTTT. It encodes CARQELGDSDKLIF.

This clone was counted a few times. A much larger clone is a single base away; this may be a read error. The chain links TRDV2 to TRDJ1; D remains unclear. There are 18 residues in the CDR3. Germline CDR1 and CDR2: GEAIGNYY and EKD. Trimming cost V 1 base and J 0 bases, with 20 bases left between them. DNA for the CDR3: TGTGCCTGTGACACTGCCGCCCGAACCCCCGCAAACACCGATAAACTCATCTTT. It codes for CACDTAARTPANTDKLIF.

This clone was seen more than once but under ten times. TCRdb's protein, taken from a much larger clone, differs from this DNA's translation at residue 3, likely owing to a read error; the protein displayed comes from the DNA. The chain combines TRDV2 with TRDJ1, with 11 positions matching TRDD3. This CDR3 is built from 16 residues. The germline V gene has CDR1 GEAIGNYY and CDR2 EKD. The CDR3, as DNA: TGTGCCCGTGACAAGTTGGGGGATACGAACACCGATAAACTCATCTTT. It encodes CARDKLGDTNTDKLIF.

Details on this clone: The amino acid sequence in TCRdb belongs to a much larger clone and departs from this DNA's translation at residue 16, likely a sequencing read error; the sequence shown is translated from the DNA. The chain is built from TRDV2 and TRDJ1; 11 positions agree with TRDD3. The length of the CDR3 is 18 residues. The germline V gene has CDR1 GEAIGNYY and CDR2 EKD. The CDR3 DNA is TGTGCCTGTGACACTATAGCACTGGGGGATAGCTACACCGATAAACCCATCTTT. It specifies CACDTIALGDSYTDKPIF.

In its sample, this clone was seen a few times. A read error is likely here: a far larger clone is one base away. This rearrangement joins TRDV2 to TRDJ1; no clear D. Looked up from germline, CDR1 is GEAIGNYY and CDR2 is EKD. The germline V and J ends were trimmed by 2 bases and 3 bases, with 12 bases remaining between them. The CDR3 runs 14 residues. The CDR3 nucleotides are TGTGCCTGTGACATCCTGAGGGAGGCCGATAAACTCATCTTT. Translated, it gives CACDILREADKLIF.

This clone counts as medium-sized. The chain uses TRDV2 and TRDJ1; 8 nucleotides agree with TRDD3. The CDR3 is 18 amino acids. Germline values: CDR1 GEAIGNYY, CDR2 EKD. After removal of 3 bases from V and 10 bases from J, the junction contained 24 bases not matched to a gene. CDR3 DNA sequence: TGTGCCTGTGACCCACTACTATCCCACACGGGGGATATGGCTGGACTCATCTTT. Protein: CACDPLLSHTGDMAGLIF.

By share, this clone counts as medium-sized. A much bigger clone sits one base away, suggesting this may be a read error. V usage is TRDV2 and J usage is TRDJ1; no clear D. The germline V gene encodes CDR1 GEAIGNYY and CDR2 EKD. This CDR3 has 15 amino acids. Trimming removed 0 bases from V and 3 bases from J, with 13 bases in between. The CDR3 bases are TGTGCCTGTGACACCGTAGGTGCTAATTCCGATAAACTCATCTTT. This encodes CACDTVGANSDKLIF.

Worth noting for this clone: A far larger clone is only one base removed, so a read error is likely. Other DNA variants within this sample encode the same CDR3. V is TRDV2 and J is TRDJ1; D might be TRDD2 (5 bases). The CDR3 runs to 20 residues. Per the germline V gene, CDR1 is GEAIGNYY and CDR2 is EKD. V lost 4 bases and J 4 bases, leaving 33 bases between the germline ends. As DNA, the CDR3 is TGTGCCTGTGATACCGTAGCCACCTTTCCTGCCCAGGTACAAAGCGATAAACTCATCTTT. Translating gives CACDTVATFPAQVQSDKLIF.

Regarding this clone: The amino acid sequence in TCRdb belongs to a much larger clone and departs from this DNA's translation at residue 6, likely a sequencing read error; the sequence shown is translated from the DNA. CDR3 sequence: CACDTPLTGGSNRVDKLIF. CDR3 nucleotides: TGTGCCTGTGACACTCCCTTAACTGGGGGATCTAATCGGGTGGATAAACTCATCTTT. The V and J genes are TRDV2 and TRDJ1; TRDD3 matches at 10 bases. V was clipped by 1 base and J by 5 bases; unmatched bases: 18. There are 19 residues in the CDR3. Looked up from germline, CDR1 is GEAIGNYY and CDR2 is EKD.

Concerning this clone: For this DNA, TCRdb reports the protein of a much larger clone, which diverges at residue 16, most likely from a read error; the protein presented here is translated directly from the DNA. V and J are TRDV2 and TRDJ1, with 12 nucleotides matching TRDD3. Germline V lookup: CDR1 GEAIGNYY, CDR2 EKD. The CDR3 sequence is 18 residues long. CDR3 coding DNA: TGTGCCTGTGACACCGTACTGGGGGATACCGAGTACACCGATAAACCCATCTTT. It encodes CACDTVLGDTEYTDKPIF.

In its sample, this clone is large (0.1 to 1%). This same CDR3 is encoded by further DNA sequences in the sample. The J gene is TRDJ1, the V gene TRDV2; 9 bases are a match to TRDD3. Germline V gives CDR1 GEAIGNYY, CDR2 EKD. V lost 5 bases and J lost 1; bases outside the gene matches: 13. This CDR3 has 17 amino acids. The DNA of the CDR3 is TGTGCCTGTGTATCCCTGGGGGATTGGGGGTCCACCGATAAACTCATCTTT. This encodes CACVSLGDWGSTDKLIF.

Within the sample, this clone is large. The same CDR3 is also encoded by other DNA sequences in this sample. The chain combines TRDV2 with TRDJ1; no clear D gene. This CDR3 is 15 amino acids long. Between the trimmed V and J ends, which lost 0 bases and 0 bases, there was a span of 10 bases. Germline lookup yields CDR1 GEAIGNYY and CDR2 EKD. In DNA, the CDR3 is TGTGCCTGTGACACCGTCCGACCATACACCGATAAACTCATCTTT. Its translation: CACDTVRPYTDKLIF.

This clone was counted between two and nine times. A read error likely explains this, since a far larger clone differs by one base. This sample includes further DNA sequences coding for the same CDR3. This sequence joins TRDV1 and TRDJ1; D might be TRDD2 or TRDD3, each matching 8 bases. Germline V CDR1 and CDR2: TSWWSYY, QGS. The CDR3 spans 22 residues. This chain's CDR3 is CALGGPPSYSWGTQLTLDKLIF. The DNA of the CDR3 is TGTGCCCTTGGGGGGCCTCCTTCCTATAGCTGGGGGACGCAACTTACCCTGGATAAACTCATCTTT.

This clone appeared a few times. The protein held in TCRdb is that of a much larger clone and does not match this DNA's translation at residue 3, likely because of a read error; the protein shown is translated from the DNA. This chain connects TRDV2 to TRDJ1; 9 bases align to TRDD3. Germline CDR1 and CDR2: GEAIGNYY and EKD. This CDR3 contains 15 residues. V gave up 8 bases and J gave up 1 base; unmatched junction bases: 10. CDR3 amino acids: CAYEPLGDLTDKLIF. The CDR3 nucleotides read TGTGCCTATGAACCACTGGGGGACCTCACCGATAAACTCATCTTT.

This clone has a handful of counts. The mismatch at residue 13 between this DNA's translation and the TCRdb protein of a much larger clone likely reflects a read error; the protein shown is translated from the DNA. This chain connects TRDV2 to TRDJ1, with 13 bases lining up with TRDD3. CDR1 is GEAIGNYY, CDR2 EKD, per germline. The ends lost 3 bases at V and 9 bases at J; junction bases unmatched: 12. The CDR3 consists of 16 residues. The CDR3 reads CACDPIDTGGYGELIF. CDR3 sequence (DNA): TGTGCCTGTGACCCTATCGATACTGGGGGATACGGTGAACTCATCTTT.

A remark on this clone: A far larger clone is only one base removed, so a read error is likely. The sample contains more than one DNA sequence encoding this CDR3. The V call is TRDV2, the J call TRDJ1; a weak D match, TRDD3 (5 bases). Per the germline V gene, CDR1 is GEAIGNYY and CDR2 is EKD. Trimming pared 1 base from V and 2 bases from J, leaving 10 bases between. The length of the CDR3 is 14 residues. The CDR3 region is CACDTVLGTDKLIF. CDR3 DNA sequence: TGTGCCTGTGACACTGTATTGGGGACCGATAAACTCATCTTT.

This clone was counted a few times. TCRdb lists the protein of a much larger clone for this DNA, which differs at residue 3, so this is likely a read error; the protein given here is translated from the DNA itself. The rearrangement joins TRDV2 to TRDJ1, with D tentatively TRDD3 (5 bases). Per germline, CDR1 GEAIGNYY and CDR2 EKD. This CDR3 is built from 16 residues. The CDR3 is CAYDPSLVDPTDKLIF. DNA of the CDR3: TGTGCCTATGACCCCTCACTGGTAGACCCCACCGATAAACTCATCTTT.

This clone was counted between two and nine times. The protein given by TCRdb reflects a much larger clone and differs at residue 4 from this DNA's translation, likely from a read error; the protein shown is the DNA's translation. V gene TRDV2 combines with J gene TRDJ1, with TRDD3 identical over 9 bases. Germline trimming cut 5 bases from V and 4 bases from J; bases unmatched to any gene: 10. Germline CDR1 GEAIGNYY, CDR2 EKD. The CDR3 has 15 amino acids. The CDR3 sequence is CACGRLGDRGDKLIF. Written as DNA, the CDR3 is TGTGCCTGTGGCCGCCTGGGGGATCGAGGCGATAAACTCATCTTT.

This clone was detected only a few times. A far larger clone is off by one base, so a read error is likely. The same CDR3 is also encoded by other DNA sequences in this sample. The V and J genes are TRDV2 and TRDJ1, with TRDD3 matching 7 bases. The CDR3 runs to 18 residues. Germline loops: CDR1 GEAIGNYY, CDR2 EKD. V lost 0 bases to trimming and J lost 4 bases; unmatched junction nucleotides: 16. This CDR3 is CACDTVSGGPPLGDKLIF. The CDR3 coding sequence is TGTGCCTGTGACACCGTGTCTGGGGGTCCCCCTCTTGGCGATAAACTCATCTTT.